The 14 T cell receptor beta chains reported below all come from one sample, sequenced in a study of blood T cells in healthy people across ages. A second roughly 7 to 12 cycle PCR used barcoded and J-beta primers. TCRdb independently ran MiXCR on the 5' RACE reads; one entry per CDR3 protein. The data contain around 800,000 distinct CDR3 sequences, 60% to 80% of them singletons. The sample was blood. The source of these receptors is a man aged 30 to 39 in good health.

The rearrangement uses TRBV7-3 and TRBJ2-1; 16 bases fit TRBD2. The CDR3 is 15 residues long. Germline trimming cut 7 bases from V and 9 bases from J; bases unmatched to any gene: 6. CDR1 and CDR2 from the germline V gene are SGHTA and FQGTGA. Here the CDR3 reads CASKEGTSGGGEQFF. The CDR3 coding sequence is TGTGCCAGCAAGGAAGGGACTAGCGGGGGGGGTGAGCAGTTCTTC. The whole variable domain, filled in from reference TRBV7-3 and TRBJ2-1, reads GAGVSQTPSNKVTEKGKYVELRCDPISGHTALYWYRQSLGQGPEFLIYFQGTGAADDSGLPNDRFFAVRPEGSVSTLKIQRTERGDSAVYLCASKEGTSGGGEQFFGPGTRLTVL.

This clonotype was detected only a few times. The chain couples TRBV20-1 to TRBJ1-6, with 7 nucleotides matching TRBD1. Trimming took 5 bases from V and 8 from J; bases not matched to a gene: 12. The CDR3 runs 15 residues. In germline, CDR1 is DFQATT, CDR2 SNEGSKA (reference sequence). In nucleotides, the CDR3 is TGCAGTGCTTACGGACTGAGACAGGGTGATTCACCCCTCCACTTT. It codes for CSAYGLRQGDSPLHF.

This clonotype came up a few times. The rearrangement links TRBV7-3 to TRBJ1-6, with TRBD1 as a possible D gene (6 bases). CDR1 is SGHTA, CDR2 FQGTGA, per germline. CDR3 length: 14 residues. The V gene lost 4 bases and the J gene lost 10 bases, with 14 bases spanning the gap. DNA for the CDR3: TGTGCCAGCAGCTCCACAGGGTCCAAGTCACCCCTCCACTTT. Protein sequence: CASSSTGSKSPLHF.

This clonotype has just one count. This chain connects TRBV2 to TRBJ2-7; tentatively, D is TRBD2 (5 bases). The last part of the DNA fits TRBJ2-5 better; the J call may be wrong. Germline V gives CDR1 SNHLY, CDR2 FYNNEI. This CDR3 region has 13 residues. CDR3 residues: CASSRRLDWTQYF. The CDR3 coding sequence is TGTGCCAGCAGCCGCAGGCTGGACTGGACCCAGTACTTC.

The chain joins TRBV5-5 to TRBJ2-7; the D is unclear. Germline assignment: CDR1 SGHKS and CDR2 YYEKEE (reference sequence). V lost 3 bases, J lost 0 bases, and 10 bases lay in between. CDR3 length: 14 residues. The DNA of the CDR3 is TGTGCCAGCAGCTCCGCGACGGGCTCCTACGAGCAGTACTTC. This translates into CASSSATGSYEQYF.

The chain combines TRBV7-9 with TRBJ2-3; 9 bases are shared with TRBD1. With 3 bases clipped from V and 8 bases from J, the junction kept 9 bases outside the gene matches. The CDR3 contains 15 residues. CDR1 is SEHNR and CDR2 is FQNEAQ in the germline V gene (reference sequence). CDR3 DNA sequence: TGTGCCAGCAGCTTCACAGGGGGCGCGAAGGTTACGCAGTATTTT. This codes for CASSFTGGAKVTQYF.

The V and J genes are TRBV2 and TRBJ2-1; 8 nucleotides agree with TRBD2. Trimming took 6 bases from V and 5 from J; bases not matched to a gene: 12. CDR1 and CDR2 (germline): SNHLY, FYNNEI. The CDR3 covers 16 residues. The CDR3 region is CASSPQIAGLNNEQFF. The CDR3 coding sequence is TGTGCCAGCAGCCCCCAAATAGCGGGGCTAAACAATGAGCAGTTCTTC.

The rearrangement joins TRBV6-2 or TRBV6-3 to TRBJ2-3; D is ambiguous. The CDR3 spans 14 residues. V was pared by 7 bases and J by 2 bases, with 13 bases between. CDR1 MNHEY and CDR2 SVGEGT come from the germline V gene. The CDR3 protein is CASTQEQTTDTQYF. The DNA for the CDR3 is TGTGCCAGCACTCAAGAGCAGACCACAGATACGCAGTATTTT.

The chain carries TRBV12-3 or TRBV12-4 and TRBJ2-3; maybe TRBD2 (5 bases). The ends were cut back, 0 bases at V and 4 bases at J, with 20 bases in the middle. This CDR3 is built from 18 residues. The CDR3 nucleotides read TGTGCCAGCAGTTTAGCGCTCGGTAGCGTAACGACATCAGATACGCAGTATTTT. Its protein product is CASSLALGSVTTSDTQYF.

The chain uses TRBV7-9 and TRBJ2-4; D tentatively fits TRBD1 or TRBD2 (6 bases each). This CDR3 has 15 amino acids. Trimming took off 4 bases at V and 5 bases at J, with 15 bases between the two ends. Germline assignment: CDR1 SEHNR and CDR2 FQNEAQ (reference sequence). Written as DNA, the CDR3 is TGTGCCAGCAGCTCTTCAGGGGAGGTCCAAAACATTCAGTACTTC. Translating gives CASSSSGEVQNIQYF.

The chain has TRBV28 and TRBJ1-1, with D perhaps TRBD1 (5 bases). V shed 7 bases and J shed 6 bases, with 12 bases lying between them. Germline values: CDR1 MDHEN, CDR2 SYDVKM. The CDR3 is 12 residues long. CDR3 sequence: CASNRQEAEAFF. CDR3 sequence (DNA): TGTGCCAGCAACAGGCAGGAGGCTGAAGCTTTCTTT.

V is TRBV28 and J is TRBJ2-7; weak D call: TRBD2 (6 bases). This CDR3 has 14 amino acids. Trimming removed 6 bases from V and 0 bases from J, with 12 bases in between. The germline V gene has CDR1 MDHEN and CDR2 SYDVKM. In DNA, the CDR3 is TGTGCCAGCAGAGGAAGCGGGCGCTCCTACGAGCAGTACTTC. It yields the protein CASRGSGRSYEQYF.

The chain joins TRBV29-1 to TRBJ2-3; D possibly corresponds to TRBD2 (7 bases). V gave up 4 bases and J gave up 2 bases, with 13 bases separating them. CDR3 length: 14 residues. CDR1 SQVTM and CDR2 ANQGSEA come from the germline V gene. CDR3: CSVVQGGATDTQYF. Written as DNA, the CDR3 is TGCAGCGTTGTCCAAGGGGGGGCCACAGATACGCAGTATTTT.

The rearrangement links TRBV10-3 to TRBJ1-2, with D perhaps TRBD1 (5 bases). The CDR3 runs 13 residues. Germline values: CDR1 ENHRY, CDR2 SYGVKD. Trimming pared 4 bases from V and 1 base from J, leaving 7 bases between. The CDR3: CAISADSNYGYTF. Here the CDR3 DNA reads TGTGCCATCAGTGCCGACAGTAACTATGGCTACACCTTC.